The 19 T cell receptor beta chains below all came from one sample that was sequenced in a study of identifying expanded T cells in peripheral blood. Sequencing used immunoSEQ multiplex PCR; TCRdb keeps in-frame clones, though not all of them. The sample yields some 75,000 clones, 75% to 90% seen once. Source material: blood. Receptor source: a person aged 18 to 75 in good health.

The genes are TRBV30 and TRBJ1-1; D gene uncertain. From germline, CDR1 is GTSNPN and CDR2 SVGIG (reference sequence). V was cut by 2 bases and J by 6 bases, with 16 bases left in between. The CDR3 is made up of 14 amino acids. The CDR3 region has the DNA TGTGCCTGGAGTATGTCTCAGGTTCAGCCTGAAGCTTTCTTT. This gives the protein CAWSMSQVQPEAFF.

The table lists this clone with a count of one. The CDR3 nucleotides read TGCAGCGTTTCGGACAGGAGAGGAGCTTTCTTT. The encoded protein is CSVSDRRGAFF. The chain uses TRBV29-1 and TRBJ1-1; TRBD1 matches at 7 bases. Germline assignment: CDR1 SQVTM and CDR2 ANQGSEA. The ends lost 5 bases at V and 10 bases at J; junction bases unmatched: 7. This CDR3 comprises 11 residues.

CDR3 in DNA: TGTGCCAGCACCCCGGGACCGGGGTTTCCAGATACGCAGTATTTT. Its protein is CASTPGPGFPDTQYF. This chain connects TRBV5-4 to TRBJ2-3, with D possibly being TRBD1 or TRBD2 (5 bases each). Trimming pared 6 bases from V and 4 bases from J, leaving 18 bases between. The CDR3 runs 15 residues. Germline V lookup: CDR1 SGHNT, CDR2 YYREEE (reference sequence).

V and J are TRBV7-9 and TRBJ1-3, with 7 positions matching TRBD1. V shed 5 bases and J 0 bases; nucleotides not matched to a gene: 4. Germline lookup yields CDR1 SEHNR and CDR2 FQNEAQ (reference sequence). This CDR3 has 15 residues. CDR3 bases: TGTGCCAGCAGCCTCGACAGGGTCTCTGGAAACACCATATATTTT. It yields the protein CASSLDRVSGNTIYF.

Details on this clone: At one boundary the junction diverges from the germline segment, which might be a read error. The V call is TRBV11-2, the J call TRBJ1-6, with D possibly being TRBD1 (5 bases). CDR1 and CDR2 from the germline V gene are SGHAT and FQNNGV. CDR3 length: 15 residues. CDR3 sequence reads: CASSPRDSFNSPLHF. The CDR3, as DNA: TGTGCCAGCAGCCCAAGGGACTCCTTTAATTCACCCCTCCACTTT.

This chain joins TRBV9 and TRBJ1-2, with unresolved D. V shed 0 bases and J shed 4 bases, with 10 bases lying between them. CDR1 SGDLS and CDR2 YYNGEE come from the germline V gene. CDR3 size: 14 residues. CDR3 amino acids: CASSVESGIYGYTF. The CDR3 DNA follows: TGTGCCAGCAGCGTAGAGTCAGGAATCTATGGCTACACCTTC.

As DNA, the CDR3 is TGTGCCAGCAGCTTAAATCTATTCAGGGAATTCACCTTC. This sequence encodes CASSLNLFREFTF. The chain employs TRBV7-2 and TRBJ1-2; a possible D gene is TRBD1 (5 bases). With 2 bases removed from V and 13 bases from J, the gap between germline ends came to 17 bases. CDR1 and CDR2 (germline): SGHTA, FQGNSA. The CDR3 length is 13 residues.

This chain connects TRBV28 to TRBJ2-2; 7 bases agree with TRBD1. Germline V gene data show CDR1 as MDHEN and CDR2 as SYDVKM. V shed 9 bases, J shed 9 bases, and the junction held 16 bases outside the gene matches. This CDR3 spans 15 amino acids. CDR3 nucleotide sequence: TGTGCCAGTTCTCCCCGGGACAGACCTCACCGGGAGCTGTTTTTT. It translates to CASSPRDRPHRELFF.

This CDR3 reads CASRLKITPTYEQYF. CDR3 bases: TGTGCCAGCAGACTTAAAATTACACCGACCTACGAGCAGTACTTC. The chain has TRBV27 and TRBJ2-7, with no clear D. Trimming stripped 6 bases from V and 2 bases from J, with 17 bases between. Germline-derived CDR1 and CDR2 are MNHEY and SMNVEV (reference sequence). There are 15 residues in the CDR3.

This chain joins TRBV2 and TRBJ1-1, with TRBD1 matching 7 bases. V shed 5 bases, J shed 1 base, and the junction held 1 base outside the gene matches. CDR1 and CDR2 (germline): SNHLY, FYNNEI. The CDR3 is 13 amino acids. The CDR3 here is CASSWDRNTEAFF. The CDR3 nucleotides are TGTGCCAGCAGTTGGGACAGGAACACTGAAGCTTTCTTT. Full variable domain (remainder filled in from reference TRBV2 and TRBJ1-1): EPEVTQTPSHQVTQMGQEVILRCVPISNHLYFYWYRQILGQKVEFLVSFYNNEISEKSEIFDDQFSVERPDGSNFTLKIRSTKLEDSAMYFCASSWDRNTEAFFGQGTRLTVV.

The chain links TRBV12-5 to TRBJ2-3, with TRBD2 matching 8 bases. Trimming cost V 5 bases and J 4 bases; bases outside gene matches: 11. This CDR3 is built from 16 residues. Germline V gene lookup returns CDR1 LGHNT and CDR2 FRNRAP. The CDR3 nucleotides are TGTGCTAGTGGTCTTGGACGACTAGCGAATGCAGATACGCAGTATTTT. The encoded protein is CASGLGRLANADTQYF. The entire variable domain, with the rest obtained from reference TRBV12-5 and TRBJ2-3, is as follows: DARVTQTPRHKVTEMGQEVTMRCQPILGHNTVFWYRQTMMQGLELLAYFRNRAPLDDSGMPKDRFSAEMPDATLATLKIQPSEPRDSAVYFCASGLGRLANADTQYFGPGTRLTVL.

V is TRBV19 and J is TRBJ1-1; a possible D gene is TRBD1 (6 bases). Trimming left V 3 bases short and J 4 bases short, with 15 bases between. Germline-derived CDR1 and CDR2 are LNHDA and SQIVND (reference sequence). The CDR3 length is 15 residues. CDR3 residues: CASSMGAPGSTEAFF. In DNA form, the CDR3 reads TGTGCCAGTAGTATGGGGGCTCCGGGATCCACTGAAGCTTTCTTT. Together with reference TRBV19 and TRBJ1-1, the CDR3 gives the full variable domain: DGGITQSPKYLFRKEGQNVTLSCEQNLNHDAMYWYRQDPGQGLRLIYYSQIVNDFQKGDIAEGYSVSREKKESFPLTVTSAQKNPTAFYLCASSMGAPGSTEAFFGQGTRLTVV.

V gene TRBV4-1 combines with J gene TRBJ2-4; a possible D gene is TRBD1 (6 bases). Trimming removed 0 bases at V and 7 bases at J, with 13 bases between. This CDR3 has 15 residues. Looked up from germline, CDR1 is MGHRA and CDR2 is YSYEKL. CDR3 sequence: CASSQDRQVGNIQYF. CDR3 nucleotides: TGCGCCAGCAGCCAAGATCGACAGGTGGGCAACATTCAGTACTTC.

V gene TRBV5-4 combines with J gene TRBJ2-7; D gene uncertain. The CDR3 loop spans 12 amino acids. Trimming took off 4 bases at V and 7 bases at J, with 12 bases between the two ends. The germline V gene encodes CDR1 SGHNT and CDR2 YYREEE (reference sequence). CDR3 sequence: CASSVLLGEQYF. CDR3 coding DNA: TGTGCCAGCAGCGTGTTGTTGGGGGAGCAGTACTTC.

The chain uses TRBV7-9 and TRBJ2-5; D gene uncertain. Per germline, CDR1 SEHNR and CDR2 FQNEAQ (reference sequence). The CDR3 covers 12 residues. V lost 3 bases to trimming and J lost 5 bases, with 7 bases between them. In nucleotides, the CDR3 is TGTGCCAGCAGCTTGAGTAGTGAGACCCAGTACTTC. Its translation: CASSLSSETQYF.

The genes are TRBV11-3 and TRBJ2-5, with D possibly being TRBD1 (6 bases). The CDR3 spans 16 residues. Germline CDR1 reads SGHNT; CDR2 reads YENEEA. The ends were cut back, 3 bases at V and 4 bases at J, with 18 bases in the middle. The CDR3 region is CASSLGALRGPETQYF. DNA of the CDR3: TGTGCCAGCAGCTTGGGGGCGCTTCGGGGCCCAGAGACCCAGTACTTC.

This clone appeared a few times. V is TRBV9 and J is TRBJ2-3; 8 bases line up with TRBD2. V was clipped by 1 base and J by 4 bases; unmatched bases: 8. This CDR3 spans 16 amino acids. CDR1 and CDR2 from the germline V gene are SGDLS and YYNGEE. DNA of the CDR3: TGTGCCAGCAGCGTATTCCTTTCGGGGGGGTCAGATACGCAGTATTTT. This sequence encodes CASSVFLSGGSDTQYF.

The chain couples TRBV21-1 to TRBJ2-5. TRBV21-1 is reported as a pseudogene. The CDR3 is 14 residues long. This CDR3 is CASSKKSGRETQYF. The DNA for the CDR3 is TGTGCCAGCAGCAAAAAATCCGGACGGGAGACCCAGTACTTC.

The chain links TRBV30 to TRBJ1-4; D might be TRBD1 (6 bases). This CDR3 comprises 14 residues. V was cut by 0 bases and J by 5 bases, with 10 bases left in between. Germline V CDR1 and CDR2: GTSNPN, SVGIG (reference sequence). CDR3 nucleotides: TGTGCCTGGAGTGTAACAGGGCTGAATGAAAAACTGTTTTTT. Residues: CAWSVTGLNEKLFF.